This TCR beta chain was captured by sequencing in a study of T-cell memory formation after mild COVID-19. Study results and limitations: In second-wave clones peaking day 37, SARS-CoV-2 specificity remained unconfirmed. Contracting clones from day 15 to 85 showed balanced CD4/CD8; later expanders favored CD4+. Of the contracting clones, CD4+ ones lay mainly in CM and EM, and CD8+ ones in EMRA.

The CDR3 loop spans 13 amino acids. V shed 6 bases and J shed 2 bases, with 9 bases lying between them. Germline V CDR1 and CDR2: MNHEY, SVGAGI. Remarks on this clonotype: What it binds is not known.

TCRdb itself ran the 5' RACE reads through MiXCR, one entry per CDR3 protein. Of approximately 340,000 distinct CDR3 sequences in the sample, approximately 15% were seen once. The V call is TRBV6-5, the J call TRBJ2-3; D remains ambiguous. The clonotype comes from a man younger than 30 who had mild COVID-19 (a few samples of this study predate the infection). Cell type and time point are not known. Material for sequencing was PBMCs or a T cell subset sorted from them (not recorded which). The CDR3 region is CASSRSHTDTQYF. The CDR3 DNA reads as TGTGCCAGCAGCAGGAGTCACACAGATACGCAGTATTTT.